Detailed here is one T cell receptor beta chain. This entry is derived from a study of blood T cell repertoires in COVID-19. For the study at large: The United States, Italy and Spain were the sources of the acute and convalescent COVID-19 samples.

Germline V gene lookup returns CDR1 KGHDR and CDR2 SFDVKD. The ends lost 7 bases at V and 6 bases at J; junction bases unmatched: 5. The CDR3 spans 13 residues. Only in-frame clones appear in the TCRdb table, and some are missing; sequencing was by immunoSEQ multiplex PCR. This table has about 140,000 clones, approximately 85% appearing once. Sequencing used peripheral blood. This receptor was obtained from a middle-aged man with acute or convalescent COVID-19. V gene TRBV24-1 combines with J gene TRBJ2-1; TRBD1 aligns across 7 bases. CDR3 DNA: TGTGCCACCAGGCCCCGGGACAGCAATGAGCAGTTCTTC. Protein sequence: CATRPRDSNEQFF.